Presented here are 15 T cell receptor beta chains from one specimen sequenced in a study of blood T cell repertoires in COVID-19. This table comes from immunoSEQ multiplex PCR, and its TCRdb copy is limited to in-frame clones, with some not included. The sample lists tens of thousands of clones; around 88% were seen once. The sequencing sample was made of peripheral blood. The receptor set was obtained from a man between 60 and 75 years old with acute or convalescent COVID-19.

This rearrangement joins TRBV9 to TRBJ2-7; 7 positions agree with TRBD1. Germline V CDR1 and CDR2: SGDLS, YYNGEE. The CDR3 is made up of 14 amino acids. After removal of 2 bases from V and 2 bases from J, the junction contained 4 bases not matched to a gene. This CDR3 reads CASSVRDSTYEQYF. CDR3 coding DNA: TGTGCCAGCAGCGTCCGGGACAGCACCTACGAGCAGTACTTC.

The chain links TRBV5-5 to TRBJ1-5, with 8 bases that match TRBD1. The CDR3 has 14 residues. The germline V gene has CDR1 SGHKS and CDR2 YYEKEE (reference sequence). V gave up 3 bases and J gave up 6 bases; unmatched junction bases: 5. CDR3 protein: CASSSGTGGQPQHF. In nucleotides, the CDR3 is TGTGCCAGCAGCTCCGGGACAGGCGGTCAGCCCCAGCATTTT.

The chain carries TRBV3-1 (or the pseudogene TRBV3-2) and TRBJ2-1; a possible D gene is TRBD1 (5 bases). The CDR3 is 13 residues long. Trimming cost V 2 bases and J 9 bases, with 11 bases left between them. The V gene's germline CDR1 is LGHDT and CDR2 YNNKEL (reference sequence). In DNA, the CDR3 is TGTGCCAGCAGCCAATTAGCTGACAGTGAGCAGTTCTTC. Translated: CASSQLADSEQFF.

This clone appeared a few times. The chain links TRBV6-5 to TRBJ2-1; the match to TRBD2 covers 7 bases. J was trimmed by 4 bases and V by 5 bases; bases with no gene match: 8. The CDR3 totals 15 residues. In germline, CDR1 is MNHEY, CDR2 SVGAGI. Written as DNA, the CDR3 is TGTGCCAGCAGTCGAGGGGCGGGGGAGTACAATGAGCAGTTCTTC. Its translation is CASSRGAGEYNEQFF.

The gene calls are TRBV4-2 and TRBJ2-7, with 9 bases matching TRBD2. Per the germline V gene, CDR1 is LGHNA and CDR2 is YNFKEQ. V was clipped by 1 base and J by 6 bases; unmatched bases: 10. CDR3 size: 16 residues. CDR3 protein: CASSQGLAGGPSEQYF. CDR3 coding DNA: TGTGCCAGCAGCCAAGGACTGGCGGGGGGGCCCTCCGAGCAGTACTTC.

The chain employs TRBV9 and TRBJ2-3; D is undetermined. Trimming cost V 0 bases and J 5 bases, with 7 bases left between them. CDR3 size: 13 residues. Germline lookup yields CDR1 SGDLS and CDR2 YYNGEE. The CDR3 protein is CASSVAYGDTQYF. In nucleotides, the CDR3 is TGTGCCAGCAGCGTAGCCTATGGAGATACGCAGTATTTT.

The V call is TRBV7-2, the J call TRBJ2-2, with TRBD1 matching over 7 bases. CDR1 is SGHTA and CDR2 is FQGNSA in the germline V gene. This CDR3 has 13 amino acids. J was trimmed by 8 bases and V by 5 bases; bases with no gene match: 5. The CDR3 sequence is CASSLGTAGELFF. The CDR3 DNA follows: TGTGCCAGCAGCCTCGGGACAGCGGGGGAGCTGTTTTTT.

This clone was detected once. V is TRBV24-1 and J is TRBJ2-3; unclear D gene. V was cut by 3 bases and J by 3 bases, with 6 bases left in between. Per germline, CDR1 KGHDR and CDR2 SFDVKD. The CDR3 extends over 13 amino acids. CDR3 DNA: TGTGCCACCAGTGATAGAGAAACAGATACGCAGTATTTT. Translation: CATSDRETDTQYF.

The chain combines TRBV11-3 with TRBJ1-2; TRBD1 might be the D (5 bases). CDR3 size: 18 residues. Looked up from germline, CDR1 is SGHNT and CDR2 is YENEEA. The V and J ends lost 4 bases and 1 base respectively, with 22 bases between them. CDR3 sequence (DNA): TGTGCCAGCAGCTCGAAGGGGTCTACAGTTACAATTAACTATGGCTACACCTTC. Encoded protein: CASSSKGSTVTINYGYTF.

V gene TRBV4-3 combines with J gene TRBJ1-1, with TRBD1 matching over 7 bases. The CDR3 has 15 residues. V trimming: 0 bases; J trimming: 4 bases; junction bases outside the gene matches: 5. CDR1 and CDR2 (germline): LGHNA, YSLEER. CDR3 region: CASSQDSGGGTEAFF. CDR3 bases: TGCGCCAGCAGCCAAGATTCAGGGGGAGGCACTGAAGCTTTCTTT.

The genes are TRBV30 and TRBJ1-6; 9 positions agree with TRBD1. CDR1 GTSNPN and CDR2 SVGIG come from the germline V gene (reference sequence). The CDR3 loop spans 16 amino acids. After removal of 3 bases from V and 4 bases from J, the junction contained 7 bases not matched to a gene. CDR3: CAWRDRGAEYNSPLHF. The CDR3 bases are TGTGCCTGGAGGGACAGGGGAGCGGAATATAATTCACCCCTCCACTTT.

A few counts support this clone. The chain combines TRBV19 with TRBJ1-6; D may be TRBD1 (5 bases). Trimming took off 5 bases at V and 6 bases at J, with 8 bases between the two ends. Germline V lookup: CDR1 LNHDA, CDR2 SQIVND (reference sequence). The CDR3 totals 13 residues. CDR3 nucleotides: TGTGCCAGTAGTCAGACAGTTAATTCACCCCTCCACTTT. Translated, it gives CASSQTVNSPLHF.

Turning to this clone: This CDR3 is also generated by other DNA sequences in the sample. This chain links TRBV5-1 with TRBJ1-4, with 8 bases that match TRBD1. This CDR3 has 15 residues. From germline, CDR1 is SGHRS and CDR2 YFSETQ. With V trimmed by 0 bases and J by 5 bases, 3 bases remained unmatched. The CDR3 coding sequence is TGCGCCAGCAGCTTGGGACAGGGGCCAAATGAAAAACTGTTTTTT. This encodes CASSLGQGPNEKLFF.

The chain uses TRBV6-5 and TRBJ1-3; tentative D call: TRBD1 (5 bases). In germline, CDR1 is MNHEY, CDR2 SVGAGI. This CDR3 contains 15 residues. V was pared by 6 bases and J by 0 bases, with 12 bases between. The CDR3 coding sequence is TGTGCCAGCAGAATCGACAGTATCTCTGGAAACACCATATATTTT. Translating gives CASRIDSISGNTIYF.

The chain carries TRBV24-1 and TRBJ2-3; 13 nucleotides agree with TRBD2. The germline V gene has CDR1 KGHDR and CDR2 SFDVKD. The V segment lost 4 bases and the J segment 2 bases; nucleotides outside the gene matches: 8. The length of the CDR3 is 18 residues. CDR3 protein: CATSDRTSGGPHTDTQYF. CDR3 DNA: TGTGCCACCAGTGACCGGACTAGCGGGGGCCCACACACAGATACGCAGTATTTT.